Listed below are T cell receptor beta chains from one sample, sequenced in a study of radiotherapy plus CTLA-4 blockade in lung cancer. Method: immunoSEQ multiplex PCR; TCRdb's copy keeps in-frame clones and lacks some. Of tens of thousands of clones detected, around 80% appear once; the ten largest clones hold more than 8.5%. This specimen consisted of peripheral blood, obtained from a patient treated with radiotherapy plus ipilimumab. The receptors derive from a human donor with non-small cell lung cancer who had a complete response to radiotherapy plus ipilimumab. Each CDR3 is given with its conserved first and last residue. The D gene is left open where the match is weak. For some rows the clone size is stated as once, few or many, or as a class when expanded; others skip it.

v_call	j_call	d_call	clone_size	cdr3_aa	cdr3_nt
TRBV6-5	TRBJ2-1	TRBD1	NA	CASSYETGSPYNEQFF	TGTGCCAGCAGTTACGAGACAGGGTCCCCTTACAATGAGCAGTTCTTC
TRBV7-2	TRBJ2-5	TRBD2	few	CASSLWGGNQETQYF	TGTGCCAGCAGCCTATGGGGGGGAAACCAAGAGACCCAGTACTTC
TRBV23-1	TRBJ2-1	NA	NA	CASSGNEQFF	TGCGCCAGCAGTGGGAATGAGCAGTTCTTC
TRBV30	TRBJ2-2	TRBD1	NA	CAWRRTGTVGELFF	TGTGCCTGGAGGAGGACAGGGACCGTCGGGGAGCTGTTTTTT
TRBV19	TRBJ2-3	TRBD2	once	CASSSLPWGLAGGSTDTQYF	TGTGCCAGTAGTTCCCTCCCTTGGGGACTAGCGGGAGGTTCCACAGATACGCAGTATTTT
TRBV16	TRBJ2-1	TRBD1	NA	CASSQNRGDEQFF	TGTGCCAGCAGCCAAAACAGGGGTGATGAGCAGTTCTTC
TRBV6-6	TRBJ2-7	NA	NA	CASRTGRQYEQYF	TGTGCCAGCAGGACAGGTAGACAGTACGAGCAGTACTTC
TRBV7-2	TRBJ2-6	NA	NA	CASSLAPGSSGANVLTF	TGTGCCAGCAGCTTAGCCCCGGGCAGCTCTGGGGCCAACGTCCTGACTTTC
TRBV6-5	TRBJ2-1	TRBD2	NA	CASRMTSTFYNEQFF	TGTGCCAGCAGAATGACTAGCACCTTCTACAATGAGCAGTTCTTC
TRBV11-2	TRBJ1-1	TRBD1	NA	CASSSNLQGQAFF	TGTGCCAGCAGCTCCAACTTACAGGGGCAAGCTTTCTTT
TRBV9	TRBJ2-3	TRBD2	NA	CASSGGLADTDTQYF	TGTGCCAGCAGCGGAGGACTAGCAGACACAGATACGCAGTATTTT
TRBV28	TRBJ1-5	NA	NA	CASSIQGSGNQPQHF	TGTGCCAGCAGTATCCAGGGTAGTGGCAATCAGCCCCAGCATTTT
TRBV19	TRBJ1-2	TRBD1	NA	CASITAGGFGYTF	TGTGCCAGTATAACCGCAGGGGGCTTTGGCTACACCTTC
TRBV2	TRBJ1-1	NA	NA	CASSIGGKPGLSEAFF	TGTGCCAGCAGCATCGGGGGGAAACCCGGATTATCTGAAGCTTTCTTT
TRBV27	TRBJ1-1	TRBD1	NA	CASSRGRDRDSKDTEAFF	TGTGCCAGCTCCCGGGGACGGGACAGGGACTCGAAGGACACTGAAGCTTTCTTT
TRBV7-2	TRBJ1-2	NA	NA	CASSLGAVYGYTF	TGTGCCAGCAGCTTAGGGGCAGTCTATGGCTACACCTTC
TRBV7-6	TRBJ2-1	NA	NA	CASSLDGNNEQFF	TGTGCCAGCAGCTTAGACGGAAACAATGAGCAGTTCTTC
TRBV14	TRBJ2-3	TRBD2	NA	CASRLAGAVSGTQYF	TGTGCCAGCCGACTAGCGGGAGCCGTTTCTGGTACGCAGTATTTT
TRBV27	TRBJ1-4	NA	NA	CASSIPGVNEKLFF	TGTGCCAGCAGTATTCCAGGGGTGAATGAAAAACTGTTTTTT
TRBV11-2	TRBJ2-1	TRBD2	NA	CASSLGLADYNEQFF	TGTGCCAGCAGCCTTGGGCTAGCGGACTACAATGAGCAGTTCTTC
TRBV6-5	TRBJ1-3	NA	NA	CASSLKGGSGNTIYF	TGTGCCAGCAGTTTAAAAGGGGGCTCTGGAAACACCATATATTTT
TRBV6-1	TRBJ1-4	NA	NA	CASRVRDEKLFF	TGTGCCAGCAGGGTACGTGATGAAAAACTGTTTTTT
TRBV19	TRBJ2-2	TRBD2	few	CASSMEVVSGGHSGGELFF	TGTGCCAGTAGTATGGAGGTAGTTAGCGGGGGGCACTCGGGCGGGGAGCTGTTTTTT
TRBV15	TRBJ2-3	NA	NA	CATSRDVPSYTQYF	TGTGCCACCAGCAGAGACGTCCCGAGTTATACGCAGTATTTT
TRBV5-1	TRBJ2-1	TRBD2	NA	CASSLGTSGKGAYNEQFF	TGCGCCAGCAGCTTAGGGACTAGCGGGAAAGGCGCCTACAATGAGCAGTTCTTC
TRBV11-3	TRBJ2-2	NA	NA	CASSRRTGELFF	TGTGCCAGCAGCCGGAGGACCGGGGAGCTGTTTTTT
TRBV2	TRBJ2-2	NA	once	CATAGDNLAGELFF	TGTGCCACCGCCGGGGACAACCTCGCCGGGGAGCTGTTTTTT
TRBV7-9	TRBJ2-2	TRBD2	NA	CASSLDPSGGPNTGELFF	TGTGCCAGCAGCTTAGATCCTAGCGGGGGGCCGAACACCGGGGAGCTGTTTTTT
TRBV5-6	TRBJ1-1	NA	few	CASGRTTEAFF	TGTGCCAGCGGAAGGACAACTGAAGCTTTCTTT
TRBV30	TRBJ1-2	NA	NA	CAWNPGNYGYTF	TGTGCCTGGAATCCGGGAAACTATGGCTACACCTTC
TRBV6-1	TRBJ1-5	NA	NA	CASSEGLGRGALNQPQHF	TGTGCCAGCAGTGAAGGCCTTGGACGGGGGGCCCTCAATCAGCCCCAGCATTTT
TRBV30	TRBJ1-5	NA	NA	CAWSRVWNQPQHF	TGTGCCTGGAGTCGCGTTTGGAATCAGCCCCAGCATTTT
TRBV19	TRBJ1-5	NA	NA	CASTHTWNVLYSNQPQHF	TGTGCCAGTACCCATACTTGGAACGTTCTCTATAGCAATCAGCCCCAGCATTTT
TRBV5-5	TRBJ1-4	TRBD1	few	CASSPRTGPNEKLFF	TGTGCCAGCAGCCCGCGGACAGGACCTAATGAAAAACTGTTTTTT
TRBV7-8	TRBJ2-5	TRBD2	NA	CASSLDTGTRETQYF	TGTGCCAGCAGCTTAGACACAGGGACTAGGGAGACCCAGTACTTC
TRBV21-1	TRBJ2-5	NA	NA	CASRAPQGRRGGETQYF	TGTGCCAGCAGAGCCCCCCAAGGTCGGCGGGGAGGGGAGACCCAGTACTTC
TRBV5-1	TRBJ1-4	TRBD1	once	CASSPRTGGGATNEKLFF	TGCGCCAGCAGCCCTAGGACAGGGGGAGGCGCAACTAATGAAAAACTGTTTTTT
TRBV5-4	TRBJ2-3	TRBD2	NA	CASSSGGASGGTDTQYF	TGTGCCAGCAGCTCCGGCGGGGCTAGCGGGGGCACAGATACGCAGTATTTT
TRBV4-1	TRBJ2-7	NA	NA	CASSQVNRGGEQYF	TGCGCCAGCAGCCAAGTCAACAGGGGAGGCGAGCAGTACTTC
TRBV6-6	TRBJ2-2	NA	few	CASARTNPSNTGELFF	TGTGCCAGCGCACGAACTAACCCCTCGAACACCGGGGAGCTGTTTTTT
TRBV10-3	TRBJ2-1	NA	NA	CAISESTRGWDEQFF	TGTGCCATCAGTGAGTCGACGAGGGGATGGGATGAGCAGTTCTTC
TRBV30	TRBJ2-5	TRBD1	NA	CAWTPRGLQETQYF	TGTGCCTGGACCCCGAGGGGGCTGCAAGAGACCCAGTACTTC
TRBV6-6	TRBJ1-2	NA	NA	CASSDGGGVPGYTF	TGTGCCAGCAGTGACGGCGGGGGCGTTCCGGGCTACACCTTC
TRBV5-1	TRBJ2-1	TRBD2	NA	CASRPTSGSGHEQFF	TGCGCCAGCAGGCCGACTAGCGGGAGTGGCCATGAGCAGTTCTTC
TRBV29-1	TRBJ2-3	TRBD2	NA	CSVEQREGHTQYF	TGCAGCGTTGAACAGCGGGAAGGGCATACGCAGTATTTT
TRBV19	TRBJ1-2	NA	NA	CASSRGGDYGYTF	TGTGCCAGTAGTCGAGGAGGGGACTATGGCTACACCTTC
TRBV19	TRBJ1-1	NA	NA	CASSIKGGNTEAFF	TGTGCCAGTAGTATAAAGGGGGGGAACACTGAAGCTTTCTTT
TRBV18	TRBJ2-1	NA	NA	CASSPPEGGSSYNEQFF	TGTGCCAGCTCACCACCGGAGGGGGGGAGCTCCTACAATGAGCAGTTCTTC
TRBV7-9	TRBJ1-1	TRBD1	NA	CASSSQGARTEAFF	TGTGCCAGCAGCTCACAGGGGGCGCGCACTGAAGCTTTCTTT